This T cell receptor beta chain was profiled in a study of T cell changes during pregnancy in multiple sclerosis. Profiled with immunoSEQ multiplex PCR; TCRdb holds only in-frame clones, not every one. The sample has tens of thousands of clones, approximately 90% seen once. This receptor was taken from a female donor with multiple sclerosis, enrolled in a pregnancy study. The sample in question was peripheral blood, obtained after pregnancy.

CDR3 nucleotides: TGTGCCAGCAGCACCCGAGGTACCCACAGGGGGCTTAGGAACACTGAAGCTTTCTTT. It encodes CASSTRGTHRGLRNTEAFF. The V call is TRBV7-2, the J call TRBJ1-1; 9 positions agree with TRBD1. Germline values: CDR1 SGHTA, CDR2 FQGNSA. Trimming cost V 5 bases and J 1 base; bases outside gene matches: 17. This CDR3 region has 19 residues. Variable domain in full (rest from reference TRBV7-2 and TRBJ1-1): GAGVSQSPSNKVTEKGKDVELRCDPISGHTALYWYRQSLGQGLEFLIYFQGNSAPDKSGLPSDRFSAERTGGSVSTLTIQRTQQEDSAVYLCASSTRGTHRGLRNTEAFFGQGTRLTVV.